The present TCR beta chain was sequenced within a study of T cell repertoires in cytomegalovirus infection. Study overall: Recently described HLA-C-restricted plus well-studied HLA-B-restricted CMV epitopes were used.

In TCRdb, the reads were re-called with MiXCR into one record per CDR3 protein. Altogether approximately 600,000 distinct CDR3 sequences are present, roughly 42% being singletons, with the ten largest covering about 46%. Trimming shortened V by 5 bases and J by 1 base, and 18 bases separated the two germline ends. Germline V CDR1 and CDR2: SGHVS, FQNEAQ. The CDR3 totals 16 residues. About this clonotype: As yet, its antigen is unknown.

The source of this sequence is a human donor in good health (CMV status not recorded). Some clones in this sample may be carry-over from other donors' samples. The chain links TRBV7-8 to TRBJ2-7, with D unresolved. The starting material was cultured PBMCs, obtained from culture after CMV antigen stimulation. The CDR3 region is CASSLLGPGRSYEQYF. Written as DNA, the CDR3 is TGTGCCAGCAGCCTTCTGGGTCCAGGACGTTCCTACGAGCAGTACTTC.